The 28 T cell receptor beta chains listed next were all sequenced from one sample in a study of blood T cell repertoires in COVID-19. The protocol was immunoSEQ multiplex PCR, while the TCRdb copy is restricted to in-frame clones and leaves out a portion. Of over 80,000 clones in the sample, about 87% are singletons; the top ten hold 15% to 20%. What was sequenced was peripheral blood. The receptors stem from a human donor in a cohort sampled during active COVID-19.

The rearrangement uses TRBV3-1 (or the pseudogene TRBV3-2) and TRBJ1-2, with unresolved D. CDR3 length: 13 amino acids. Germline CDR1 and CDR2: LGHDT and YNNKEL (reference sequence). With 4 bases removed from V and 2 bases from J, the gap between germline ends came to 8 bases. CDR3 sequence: CASSRTKNYGYTF. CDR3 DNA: TGTGCCAGCAGCCGAACAAAGAACTATGGCTACACCTTC.

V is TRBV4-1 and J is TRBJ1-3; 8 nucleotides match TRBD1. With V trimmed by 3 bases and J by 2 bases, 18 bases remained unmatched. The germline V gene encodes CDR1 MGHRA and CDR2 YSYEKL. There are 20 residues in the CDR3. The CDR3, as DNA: TGCGCCAGCAGCCAGTTAGCCGGGACAGGACCGATAACCCCTGGAAACACCATATATTTT. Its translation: CASSQLAGTGPITPGNTIYF.

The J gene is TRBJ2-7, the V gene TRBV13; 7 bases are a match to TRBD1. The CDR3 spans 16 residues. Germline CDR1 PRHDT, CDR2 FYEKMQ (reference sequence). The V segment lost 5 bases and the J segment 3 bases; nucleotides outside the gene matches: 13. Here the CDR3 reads CASSQNRDSLIYEQYF. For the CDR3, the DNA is TGTGCCAGCAGCCAAAACCGGGACAGCCTTATCTACGAGCAGTACTTC.

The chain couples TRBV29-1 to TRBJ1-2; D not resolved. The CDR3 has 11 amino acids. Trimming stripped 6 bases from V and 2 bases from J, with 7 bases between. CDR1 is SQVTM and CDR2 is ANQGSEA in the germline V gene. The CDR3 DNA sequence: TGCAGCGTGGTGCAGAACTATGGCTACACCTTC. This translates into CSVVQNYGYTF.

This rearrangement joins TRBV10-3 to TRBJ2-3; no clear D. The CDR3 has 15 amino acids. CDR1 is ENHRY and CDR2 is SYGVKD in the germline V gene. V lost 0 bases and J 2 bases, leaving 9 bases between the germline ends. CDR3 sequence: CAISESRSPTDTQYF. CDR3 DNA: TGTGCCATCAGTGAGTCGAGGAGTCCCACAGATACGCAGTATTTT.

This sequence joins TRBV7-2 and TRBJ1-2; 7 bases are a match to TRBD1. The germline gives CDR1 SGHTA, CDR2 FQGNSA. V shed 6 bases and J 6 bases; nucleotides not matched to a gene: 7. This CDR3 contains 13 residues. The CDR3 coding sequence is TGTGCCAGCAGGTTCACGGGGACAGATGGCTACACCTTC. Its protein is CASRFTGTDGYTF.

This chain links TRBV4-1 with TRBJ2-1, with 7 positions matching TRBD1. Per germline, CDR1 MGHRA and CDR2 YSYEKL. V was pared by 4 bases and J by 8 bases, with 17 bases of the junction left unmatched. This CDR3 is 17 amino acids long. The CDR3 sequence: CASSLVRTGPETDEQFF. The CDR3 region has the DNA TGCGCCAGCAGCCTAGTCAGGACAGGACCCGAGACAGATGAGCAGTTCTTC.

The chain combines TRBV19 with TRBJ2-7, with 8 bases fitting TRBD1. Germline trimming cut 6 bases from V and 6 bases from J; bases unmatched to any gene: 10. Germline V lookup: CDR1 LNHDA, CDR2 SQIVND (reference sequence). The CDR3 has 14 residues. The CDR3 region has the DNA TGTGCCAGTAGGTCCGCAGGGGGCATCTCCGAGCAGTACTTC. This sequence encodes CASRSAGGISEQYF.

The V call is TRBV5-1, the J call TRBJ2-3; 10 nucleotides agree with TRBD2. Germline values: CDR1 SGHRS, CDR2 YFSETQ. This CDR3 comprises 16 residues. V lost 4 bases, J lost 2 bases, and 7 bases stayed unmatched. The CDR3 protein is CASSMGLASSTDTQYF. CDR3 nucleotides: TGCGCCAGCAGCATGGGACTAGCGTCCTCCACAGATACGCAGTATTTT. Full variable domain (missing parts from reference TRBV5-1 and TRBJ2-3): KAGVTQTPRYLIKTRGQQVTLSCSPISGHRSVSWYQQTPGQGLQFLFEYFSETQRNKGNFPGRFSGRQFSNSRSEMNVSTLELGDSALYLCASSMGLASSTDTQYFGPGTRLTVL.

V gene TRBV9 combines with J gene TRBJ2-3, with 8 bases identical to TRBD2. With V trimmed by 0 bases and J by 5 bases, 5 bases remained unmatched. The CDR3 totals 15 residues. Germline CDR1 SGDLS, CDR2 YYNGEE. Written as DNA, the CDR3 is TGTGCCAGCAGCGTAGTTGACGGGAGGGTAGATACGCAGTATTTT. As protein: CASSVVDGRVDTQYF. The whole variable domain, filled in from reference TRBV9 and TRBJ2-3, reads DSGVTQTPKHLITATGQRVTLRCSPRSGDLSVYWYQQSLDQGLQFLIQYYNGEERAKGNILERFSAQQFPDLHSELNLSSLELGDSALYFCASSVVDGRVDTQYFGPGTRLTVL.

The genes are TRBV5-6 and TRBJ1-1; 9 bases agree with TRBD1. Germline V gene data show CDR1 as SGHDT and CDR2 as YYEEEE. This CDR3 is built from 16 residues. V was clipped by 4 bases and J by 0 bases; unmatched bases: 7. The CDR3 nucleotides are TGTGCCAGCAGCCAGGACAGGGGAAGGGTGAACACTGAAGCTTTCTTT. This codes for CASSQDRGRVNTEAFF.

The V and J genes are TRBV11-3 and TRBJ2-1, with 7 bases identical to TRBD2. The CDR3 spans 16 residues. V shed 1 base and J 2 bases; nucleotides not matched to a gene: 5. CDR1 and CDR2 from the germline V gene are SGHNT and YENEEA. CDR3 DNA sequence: TGTGCCAGCAGCTTAGGCCCGGGAGGTACCTACAATGAGCAGTTCTTC. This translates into CASSLGPGGTYNEQFF.

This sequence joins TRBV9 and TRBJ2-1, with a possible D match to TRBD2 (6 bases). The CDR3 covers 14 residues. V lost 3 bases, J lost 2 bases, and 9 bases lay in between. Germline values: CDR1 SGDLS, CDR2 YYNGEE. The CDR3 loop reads CASSGVAAYNEQFF. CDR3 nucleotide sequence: TGTGCCAGCAGCGGAGTAGCGGCCTACAATGAGCAGTTCTTC.

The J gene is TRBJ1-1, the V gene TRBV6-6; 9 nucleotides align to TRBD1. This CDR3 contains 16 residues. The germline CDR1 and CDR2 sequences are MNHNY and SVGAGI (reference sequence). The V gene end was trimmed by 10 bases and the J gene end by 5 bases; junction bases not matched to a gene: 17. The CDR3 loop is CATQHPPGQGDTEAFF. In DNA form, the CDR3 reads TGTGCCACCCAACACCCCCCGGGACAGGGAGATACTGAAGCTTTCTTT.

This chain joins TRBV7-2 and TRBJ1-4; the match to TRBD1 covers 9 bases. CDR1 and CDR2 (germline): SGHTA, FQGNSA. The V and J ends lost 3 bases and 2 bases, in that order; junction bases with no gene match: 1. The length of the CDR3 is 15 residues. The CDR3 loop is CASSFDRGTNEKLFF. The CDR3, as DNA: TGTGCCAGCAGCTTCGACAGGGGGACTAATGAAAAACTGTTTTTT.

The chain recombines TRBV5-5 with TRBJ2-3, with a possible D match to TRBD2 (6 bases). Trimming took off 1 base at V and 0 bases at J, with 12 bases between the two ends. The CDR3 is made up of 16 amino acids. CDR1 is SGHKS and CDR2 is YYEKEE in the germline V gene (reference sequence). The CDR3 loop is CASSLNGDFSTDTQYF. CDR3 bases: TGTGCCAGCAGCTTGAACGGGGACTTTAGCACAGATACGCAGTATTTT.

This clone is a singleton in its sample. The CDR3 DNA sequence: TGCGCCAGCAGCCAAGGTTCCCTTCGTCCCGGGACAGGAGTCAAAAACATTCAGTACTTC. Its protein product is CASSQGSLRPGTGVKNIQYF. V usage is TRBV4-1 and J usage is TRBJ2-4; 8 positions agree with TRBD1. The CDR3 length is 20 residues. V lost 1 base, J lost 3 bases, and 17 bases stayed unmatched. Germline V gives CDR1 MGHRA, CDR2 YSYEKL.

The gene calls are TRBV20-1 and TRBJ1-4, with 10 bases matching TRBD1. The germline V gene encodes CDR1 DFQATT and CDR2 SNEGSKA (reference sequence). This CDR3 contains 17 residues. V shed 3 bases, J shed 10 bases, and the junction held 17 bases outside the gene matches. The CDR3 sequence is CSASPGGTGQGIGKLFF. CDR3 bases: TGCAGTGCTAGTCCAGGGGGGACGGGACAGGGGATTGGAAAACTGTTTTTT.

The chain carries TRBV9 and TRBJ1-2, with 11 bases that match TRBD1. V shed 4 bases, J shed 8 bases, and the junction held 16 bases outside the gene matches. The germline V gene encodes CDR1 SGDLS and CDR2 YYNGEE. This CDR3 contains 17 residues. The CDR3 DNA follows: TGTGCCAGCAGCCCCCGTAGTTCAGGACAGGGGGCGGAAGGCTACACCTTC. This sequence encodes CASSPRSSGQGAEGYTF.

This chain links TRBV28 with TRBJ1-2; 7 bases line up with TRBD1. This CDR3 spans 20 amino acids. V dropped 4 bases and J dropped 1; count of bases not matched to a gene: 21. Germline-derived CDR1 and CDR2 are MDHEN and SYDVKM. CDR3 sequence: CASSSYDPGQAPKGNYGYTF. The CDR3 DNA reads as TGTGCCAGCAGTTCCTACGATCCCGGACAGGCGCCTAAGGGTAACTATGGCTACACCTTC.

The CDR3, as DNA: TGTGCCAGCAGTGGGGGCGGGGGCCTGAATTCACCCCTCCACTTT. This gives the protein CASSGGGGLNSPLHF. The chain employs TRBV2 and TRBJ1-6, with a weak D call TRBD1 (6 bases). The V end was cut by 4 bases, the J end by 7 bases, with 14 bases between. Looked up from germline, CDR1 is SNHLY and CDR2 is FYNNEI. The CDR3 totals 15 residues.

CDR3 sequence: CASSVGQGAQGYTF. For the CDR3, the DNA is TGTGCCAGCAGCGTGGGACAGGGGGCTCAGGGCTACACCTTC. The chain has TRBV5-4 and TRBJ1-2; 12 nucleotides line up with TRBD1. Germline V gene lookup returns CDR1 SGHNT and CDR2 YYREEE (reference sequence). The CDR3 consists of 14 residues. With 4 bases clipped from V and 8 bases from J, the junction kept 6 bases outside the gene matches.

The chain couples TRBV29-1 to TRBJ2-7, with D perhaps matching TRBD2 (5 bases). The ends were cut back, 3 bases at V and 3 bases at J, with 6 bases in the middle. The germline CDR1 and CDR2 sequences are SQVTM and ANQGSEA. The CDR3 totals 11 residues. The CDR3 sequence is CSVDEGYEQYF. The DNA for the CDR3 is TGCAGCGTTGACGAGGGCTACGAGCAGTACTTC.

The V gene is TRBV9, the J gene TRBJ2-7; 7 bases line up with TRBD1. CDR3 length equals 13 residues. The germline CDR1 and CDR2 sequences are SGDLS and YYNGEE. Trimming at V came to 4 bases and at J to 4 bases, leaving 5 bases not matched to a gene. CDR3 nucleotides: TGTGCCAGCAGCCTTACGGACAGGTACGAGCAGTACTTC. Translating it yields CASSLTDRYEQYF.

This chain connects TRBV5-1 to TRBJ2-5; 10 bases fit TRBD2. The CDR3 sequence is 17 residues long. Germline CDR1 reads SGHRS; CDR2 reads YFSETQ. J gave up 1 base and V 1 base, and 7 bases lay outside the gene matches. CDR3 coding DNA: TGCGCCAGCAGCTTGTTTCGGACTAGCGGAACCCAAGAGACCCAGTACTTC. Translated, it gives CASSLFRTSGTQETQYF.

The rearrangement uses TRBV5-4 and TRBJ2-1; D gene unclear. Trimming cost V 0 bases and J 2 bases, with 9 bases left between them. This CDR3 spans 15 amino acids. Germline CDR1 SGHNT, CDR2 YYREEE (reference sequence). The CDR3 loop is CASSLALVPYNEQFF. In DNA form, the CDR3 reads TGTGCCAGCAGCTTGGCTCTAGTCCCCTACAATGAGCAGTTCTTC.

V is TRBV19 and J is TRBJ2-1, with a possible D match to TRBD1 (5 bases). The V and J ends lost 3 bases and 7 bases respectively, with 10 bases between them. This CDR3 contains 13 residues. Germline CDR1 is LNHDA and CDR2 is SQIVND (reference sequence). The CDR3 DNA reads TGTGCCAGTAGTATTGCAGGGATAAATGAGCAGTTCTTC. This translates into CASSIAGINEQFF. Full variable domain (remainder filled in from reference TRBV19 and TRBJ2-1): DGGITQSPKYLFRKEGQNVTLSCEQNLNHDAMYWYRQDPGQGLRLIYYSQIVNDFQKGDIAEGYSVSREKKESFPLTVTSAQKNPTAFYLCASSIAGINEQFFGPGTRLTVL.

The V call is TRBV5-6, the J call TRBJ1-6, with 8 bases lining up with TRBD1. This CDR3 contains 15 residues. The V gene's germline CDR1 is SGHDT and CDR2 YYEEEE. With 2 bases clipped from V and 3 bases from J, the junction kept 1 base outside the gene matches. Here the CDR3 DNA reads TGTGCCAGCAGCTTCGGGACAGGCTATAATTCACCCCTCCACTTT. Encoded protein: CASSFGTGYNSPLHF.